This entry is about one T cell receptor (beta chain). Antigen unknown. The entry originates in a study of CD8+CD57+ T cells in acquired aplastic anemia. Study-wide points: In common between the patients and the controls were more than 25 CD8+ CDR3 sequences.

According to the study, genomic DNA was the template for TCR beta VDJ and CDR3 profiling. TCRdb reprocessed the reads with MiXCR, giving one entry per CDR3 protein. The sample lists approximately 470,000 distinct CDR3 sequences; 25% to 40% were seen once. V dropped 3 bases and J dropped 3; count of bases not matched to a gene: 18. This CDR3 contains 18 residues. Germline V gene data show CDR1 as DFQATT and CDR2 as SNEGSKA (reference sequence). CD8+CD57+ cell expansion, shown by flow cytometry, had occurred in the patients selected for sequencing. Everyone among the patients had severe acquired aplastic anemia.

The clonotype was recovered from a human donor with aplastic anemia. Sample: sorted CD4+, CD8+, or CD8+CD57+ T cells (not recorded which) from PBMCs. V is TRBV20-1 and J is TRBJ2-7, with 9 bases identical to TRBD2. The CDR3 sequence is CSASPARFRSGRVYEQYF. The CDR3 nucleotides read TGCAGTGCTAGCCCGGCTCGGTTTCGTAGCGGGAGAGTCTACGAGCAGTACTTC.